This paragraph covers one T cell receptor (beta chain) sequence. What antigen it recognizes has not been identified. Per-nucleotide qualities are absent, and no much larger clonotype sits a single base away. Enrolling through a virtual design, the prospective study's participants ranged in age from roughly 18 to 100 years and lived across 20 to 30 United States geographic areas. Cohort assignment in the prospective study relied on participant-reported clinical history from a screening survey and a study questionnaire. ImmuneRACE Cohort 3 recovered participants were defined by two consecutive negative NP/OP PCR tests, healthcare professional clearance, or symptom resolution. Each participant in the prospective study had whole blood, serum and a nasopharyngeal or oropharyngeal swab collected by mobile phlebotomists. Additional blood draws and questionnaires over an approximately two-month period could optionally be provided by prospective study participants. Before DNA extraction, blood samples from the prospective study were shipped at room temperature or frozen.

The sample is drawn from a study of blood T cell repertoires in COVID-19 (TCRdb year 2020). General notes on the study: Samples covering the acute and convalescent phases of COVID-19 were provided by collaborators in the United States, Italy and Spain. The repertoires were released in a freely available public database meant as a resource for research on the immune response to SARS-CoV-2. The material from the prospective study consisted of cDNA or gDNA derived from T cells, B-cell-depleted T cells, or PBMCs. Samples were obtained from the ongoing ImmuneRACE study (first 160 participants) and from about 1,300 subjects provided by 6 global collaborators. The dataset comprised deeply sampled blood TCRbeta repertoires from subjects exposed to, actively infected with, or recovered from COVID-19. Sample metadata almost always included a de-identified subject ID, COVID-19 status, age in years and sex. Where available, HLA class I and class II types were obtained from metadata supplied by the sample provider rather than from assay-based typing. The paper as a whole reports these results and caveats: Clinical and demographic metadata were provided uncurated, with the amount varying by source and participant.

The immunoSEQ Assay, a bias-controlled multiplex PCR, was used to amplify TCRbeta CDR3 regions from genomic DNA. The paper's processing steps were these. Within the assay, amplification of reference gene primers was used to estimate how many nucleated cells each sample contained. To quantify the absolute abundance of each unique TCRbeta CDR3 rearrangement, sequence reads were collapsed and filtered. For each sample, productive Simpson clonality was calculated as the square root of Simpson's diversity index over productive rearrangements. In its TCRdb copy, this immuneACCESS table keeps in-frame sequences only and misses some clones. Where compared with another copy, unresolved V genes explain less than half of these, and the others have no known cause. The V and J calls and clone size are taken from that table; D and trimming were inferred from the DNA. Here the sample has approximately 300,000 clones; roughly 90% occur a single time. The top ten clones comprise about a tenth of the sample.

Sequencing was carried out using PBMCs or T cells enriched from blood (not recorded which). The TCR originated in a woman aged 25-40 years who had recovered from COVID-19.

The CDR3 loop reads CASSWSGASDIQYF. The DNA is as follows: TGTGCCAGCAGCTGGTCGGGAGCGTCTGACATTCAGTACTTC. This chain is built from TRBV5-8 and TRBJ2-4, with a tentative D gene TRBD2 over 6 matching bases. V sheds 3 bases and J sheds 8 bases, leaving 15 bases between their ends. Reading from cysteine to phenylalanine, the CDR3 counts 14 amino acids. The kept DNA is CDR3 alone, 42 bases in frame from the first base. Via the germline V gene, CDR1 is SGHTS and CDR2 YDEGEE.